Presented here are 18 T cell receptor beta chains from one specimen sequenced in a study of PD-1 blockade in mismatch repair-deficient tumors. The data were produced by immunoSEQ multiplex PCR, yet TCRdb's version contains in-frame clones alone and is incomplete. The sample gives more than 85,000 clones, 65% to 85% of which show up once; about 6.3% is in the top ten. The specimen was peripheral blood, collected approximately 8 months after starting pembrolizumab. The receptors here all came from an adult with mismatch repair-deficient cancer.

The J gene is TRBJ2-3, the V gene TRBV2; 7 bases are a match to TRBD2. Germline V gene sequence: CDR1 SNHLY, CDR2 FYNNEI. Losses at the gene ends were 8 bases for V and 0 bases for J; bases not matched to a gene: 5. CDR3 length: 14 amino acids. Written as DNA, the CDR3 is TGTGCCAGCGAAACTAGCGTCAGCACAGATACGCAGTATTTT. It translates to CASETSVSTDTQYF.

The chain combines TRBV7-3 with TRBJ2-1; perhaps D is TRBD1 or TRBD2 (5 bases each). Germline CDR1 SGHTA, CDR2 FQGTGA. V shed 1 base and J shed 2 bases, with 12 bases lying between them. The CDR3 is made up of 16 amino acids. The CDR3 nucleotides read TGTGCCAGCAGCTTAAGGGGGAGCTTCCCCTACAATGAGCAGTTCTTC. As protein: CASSLRGSFPYNEQFF.

The chain is built from TRBV7-2 and TRBJ2-5; no clear D. The end of the DNA fits TRBJ2-7 better, so the J call may be wrong. This CDR3 is built from 12 residues. Germline V gene lookup returns CDR1 SGHTA and CDR2 FQGNSA. The CDR3 sequence: CASSLRPYEQYF. The CDR3 coding sequence is TGTGCCAGCAGCTTAAGGCCCTACGAGCAGTACTTC.

J is TRBJ1-1 and V is TRBV7-6; a weak D match, TRBD1 (5 bases). Germline lookup yields CDR1 SGHVS and CDR2 FNYEAQ. The CDR3 covers 17 residues. Trimming shortened V by 5 bases and J by 1 base, and 20 bases separated the two germline ends. The CDR3 DNA follows: TGTGCCAGCAGCGCGGGACGGCCCGATTCCGGGAACACTGAAGCTTTCTTT. Its translation is CASSAGRPDSGNTEAFF.

J is TRBJ2-3 and V is TRBV19; maybe TRBD2 (5 bases). V lost 2 bases, J lost 2 bases, and 8 bases lay in between. CDR3 length equals 14 residues. Germline CDR1 LNHDA, CDR2 SQIVND (reference sequence). The CDR3 region is CASSITGNTDTQYF. The CDR3 DNA is TGTGCCAGTAGTATAACCGGGAACACAGATACGCAGTATTTT.

The rearrangement uses TRBV7-6 and TRBJ2-1, with D perhaps TRBD2 (6 bases). This CDR3 comprises 15 residues. V lost 1 base and J 10 bases, leaving 17 bases between the germline ends. Per the germline V gene, CDR1 is SGHVS and CDR2 is FNYEAQ. Here the CDR3 DNA reads TGTGCCAGCAGCTTAGGCCAACTAGCCCTTCGGGAGCAGTTCTTC. Its protein is CASSLGQLALREQFF. Variable domain in full (rest from reference TRBV7-6 and TRBJ2-1): GAGVSQSPRYKVTKRGQDVALRCDPISGHVSLYWYRQALGQGPEFLTYFNYEAQQDKSGLPNDRFSAERPEGSISTLTIQRTEQRDSAMYRCASSLGQLALREQFFGPGTRLTVL.

The J gene is TRBJ2-3, the V gene TRBV6-4, with 7 nucleotides matching TRBD2. The CDR3 length is 16 residues. Trimming removed 3 bases from V and 2 bases from J; junction bases left unmatched: 8. In germline, CDR1 is MRHNA, CDR2 SNTAGT. The chain's CDR3 is CASSEMGGTYTDTQYF. The CDR3 DNA reads TGTGCCAGCAGTGAGATGGGGGGGACCTACACAGATACGCAGTATTTT.

The rearrangement links TRBV6-8 to TRBJ2-5; no clear D gene. This CDR3 comprises 11 residues. V was cut by 8 bases and J by 4 bases, with 8 bases left in between. In germline, CDR1 is MNHGY, CDR2 SAAAGT. CDR3 in amino acids: CASGLGETQYF. The DNA for the CDR3 is TGTGCCAGCGGCCTAGGAGAGACCCAGTACTTC.

The chain carries TRBV27 and TRBJ2-1, with TRBD2 matching 8 bases. V was pared by 4 bases and J by 9 bases, with 14 bases of the junction left unmatched. CDR1 and CDR2 from the germline V gene are MNHEY and SMNVEV (reference sequence). The length of the CDR3 is 16 residues. The CDR3 DNA reads TGTGCCAGCAGTTCCAGCGGGGGCTACAAATATGGTGAGCAGTTCTTC. Translating gives CASSSSGGYKYGEQFF.

The rearrangement links TRBV5-1 to TRBJ1-1; D gene ambiguous. Looked up from germline, CDR1 is SGHRS and CDR2 is YFSETQ. The V and J ends lost 0 bases and 0 bases respectively, with 9 bases between them. The CDR3 runs to 15 residues. The CDR3 DNA reads TGCGCCAGCAGCTTGGGTAGGGCCATGAACACTGAAGCTTTCTTT. Its protein is CASSLGRAMNTEAFF.

Written as DNA, the CDR3 is TGTGCCAGCTCACCAGGGCAAGGAGCTGAGCAGTTCTTC. It is translated as CASSPGQGAEQFF. The V gene is TRBV18, the J gene TRBJ2-1; unclear D gene. The CDR3 runs to 13 residues. Trimming removed 2 bases at V and 9 bases at J, with 11 bases between. Looked up from germline, CDR1 is KGHSH and CDR2 is LQKENI.

The chain joins TRBV5-1 to TRBJ1-1; D not certain. Deletions cut 4 bases from V and 3 bases from J, with 13 bases between. The CDR3 consists of 14 residues. Germline V gives CDR1 SGHRS, CDR2 YFSETQ. CDR3 sequence: CASSPSQSYTEAFF. In DNA, the CDR3 is TGCGCCAGCAGCCCGTCACAGAGTTACACTGAAGCTTTCTTT.

This clone has only one observation. CDR3 DNA sequence: TGTGCCAGCAGCGTCTTCTCCTACGAGCAGTACTTC. This translates into CASSVFSYEQYF. The rearrangement joins TRBV5-4 to TRBJ2-7; D is uncertain. The CDR3 is 12 amino acids. Germline V gene sequence: CDR1 SGHNT, CDR2 YYREEE (reference sequence). V was trimmed by 4 bases and J by 0 bases, leaving 5 bases between them.

The chain uses TRBV2 and TRBJ2-7, with 7 bases that match TRBD2. Germline V CDR1 and CDR2: SNHLY, FYNNEI. CDR3 length: 13 amino acids. V shed 7 bases and J 3 bases; nucleotides not matched to a gene: 6. The CDR3 region is CASTGRYDYEQYF. CDR3 nucleotide sequence: TGTGCCAGCACCGGGAGGTATGACTACGAGCAGTACTTC. Together with reference TRBV2 and TRBJ2-7, the CDR3 gives the full variable domain: EPEVTQTPSHQVTQMGQEVILRCVPISNHLYFYWYRQILGQKVEFLVSFYNNEISEKSEIFDDQFSVERPDGSNFTLKIRSTKLEDSAMYFCASTGRYDYEQYFGPGTRLTVT.

The V gene is TRBV4-1, the J gene TRBJ2-7, with 8 bases fitting TRBD1. This CDR3 contains 16 residues. Germline V CDR1 and CDR2: MGHRA, YSYEKL. Losses at the gene ends were 4 bases for V and 4 bases for J; bases not matched to a gene: 12. CDR3 coding DNA: TGCGCCAGCAGCCCGACAGACCGGACAGGGCGATACGAGCAGTACTTC. Residues: CASSPTDRTGRYEQYF.

This clone has a single count. The chain combines TRBV6-1 with TRBJ1-2, with 7 bases identical to TRBD1. Per germline, CDR1 MNHNS and CDR2 SASEGT. This CDR3 comprises 14 residues. V lost 6 bases to trimming and J lost 8 bases; unmatched junction nucleotides: 12. CDR3 DNA sequence: TGTGCCAGCAGCCCTAATACAGGGGCGGGGGGCTACACCTTC. Translation: CASSPNTGAGGYTF.

The chain joins TRBV5-6 to TRBJ2-7; D gene uncertain. This CDR3 comprises 14 residues. The germline V gene has CDR1 SGHDT and CDR2 YYEEEE. Trimming left V 3 bases short and J 6 bases short, with 16 bases between. CDR3 loop: CASSYPPRPSEQYF. The CDR3 bases are TGTGCCAGCAGCTACCCGCCGAGGCCCAGCGAGCAGTACTTC.

The chain has TRBV11-3 and TRBJ1-2; tentative D call: TRBD1 (6 bases). Trimming shortened V by 0 bases and J by 2 bases, and 13 bases separated the two germline ends. CDR1 is SGHNT, CDR2 YENEEA, per germline. This CDR3 comprises 16 residues. Here the CDR3 DNA reads TGTGCCAGCAGCTTAGAGGGGAGAGGGGGAAACTATGGCTACACCTTC. It encodes CASSLEGRGGNYGYTF.